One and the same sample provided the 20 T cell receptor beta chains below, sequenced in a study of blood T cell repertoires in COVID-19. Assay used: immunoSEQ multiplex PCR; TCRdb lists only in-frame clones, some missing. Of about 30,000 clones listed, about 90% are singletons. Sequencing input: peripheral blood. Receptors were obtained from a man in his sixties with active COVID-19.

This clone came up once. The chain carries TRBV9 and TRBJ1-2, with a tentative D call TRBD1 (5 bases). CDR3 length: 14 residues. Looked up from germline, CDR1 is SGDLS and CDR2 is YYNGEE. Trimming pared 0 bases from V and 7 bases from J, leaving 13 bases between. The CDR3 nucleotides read TGTGCCAGCAGCGTAGGACAGCTAGTGGGTGGCTACACCTTC. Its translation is CASSVGQLVGGYTF.

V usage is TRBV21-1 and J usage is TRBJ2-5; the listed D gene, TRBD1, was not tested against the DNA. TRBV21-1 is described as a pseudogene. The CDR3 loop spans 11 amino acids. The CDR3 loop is CASSQGETQYF. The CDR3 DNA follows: TGTGCCAGCAGTCAGGGAGAGACCCAGTACTTC.

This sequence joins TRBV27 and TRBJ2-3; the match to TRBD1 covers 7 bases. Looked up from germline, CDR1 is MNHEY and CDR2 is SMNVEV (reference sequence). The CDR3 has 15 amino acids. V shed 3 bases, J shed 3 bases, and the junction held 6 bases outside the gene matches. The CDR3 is CASSLRQGWTDTQYF. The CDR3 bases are TGTGCCAGCAGTTTGAGACAGGGATGGACAGATACGCAGTATTTT.

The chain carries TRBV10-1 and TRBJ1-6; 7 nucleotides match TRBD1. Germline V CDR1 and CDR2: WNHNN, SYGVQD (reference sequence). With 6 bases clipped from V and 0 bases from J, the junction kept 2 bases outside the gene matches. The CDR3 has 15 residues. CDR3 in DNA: TGCGCCAGCAGGACAGGGCACTCCTATAATTCACCCCTCCACTTT. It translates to CASRTGHSYNSPLHF.

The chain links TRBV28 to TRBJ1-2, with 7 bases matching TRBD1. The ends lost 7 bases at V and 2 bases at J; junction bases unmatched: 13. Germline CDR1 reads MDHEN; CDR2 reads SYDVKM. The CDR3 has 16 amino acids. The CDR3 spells CASNSSPGQKNYGYTF. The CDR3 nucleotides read TGTGCCAGCAATTCAAGTCCGGGACAGAAAAACTATGGCTACACCTTC.

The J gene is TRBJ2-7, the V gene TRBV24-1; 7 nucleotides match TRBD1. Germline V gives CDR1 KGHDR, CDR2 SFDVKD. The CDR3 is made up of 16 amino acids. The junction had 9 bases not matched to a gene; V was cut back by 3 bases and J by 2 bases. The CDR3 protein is CATSDPPTGTAYEQYF. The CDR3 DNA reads TGTGCCACCAGTGATCCTCCGACAGGGACGGCCTACGAGCAGTACTTC.

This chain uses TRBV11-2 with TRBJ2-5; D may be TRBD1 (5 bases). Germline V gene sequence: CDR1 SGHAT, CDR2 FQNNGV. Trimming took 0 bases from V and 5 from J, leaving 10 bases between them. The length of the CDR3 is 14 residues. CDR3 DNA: TGTGCCAGCAGCTTAGATCCGGCAGGGGAGACCCAGTACTTC. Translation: CASSLDPAGETQYF.

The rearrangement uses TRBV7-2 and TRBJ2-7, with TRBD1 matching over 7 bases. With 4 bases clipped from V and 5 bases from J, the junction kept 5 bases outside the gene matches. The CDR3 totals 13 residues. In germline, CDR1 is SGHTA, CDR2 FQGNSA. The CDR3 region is CASSSNRGNEQYF. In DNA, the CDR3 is TGTGCCAGCAGCTCCAACAGGGGCAACGAGCAGTACTTC.

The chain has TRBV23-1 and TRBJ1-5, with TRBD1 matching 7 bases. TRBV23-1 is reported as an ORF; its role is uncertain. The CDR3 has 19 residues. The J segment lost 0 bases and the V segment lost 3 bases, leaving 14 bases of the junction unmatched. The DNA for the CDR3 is TGCGCCAGCAGTCAGCTCAAAACAGGGGCCCTATATAGCAATCAGCCCCAGCATTTT. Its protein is CASSQLKTGALYSNQPQHF.

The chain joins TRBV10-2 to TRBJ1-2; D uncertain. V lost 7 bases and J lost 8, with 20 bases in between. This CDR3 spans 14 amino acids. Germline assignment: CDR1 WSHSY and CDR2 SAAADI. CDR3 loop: CASKLSGPREGYTF. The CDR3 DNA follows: TGCGCCAGCAAACTTTCAGGTCCGAGGGAAGGCTACACCTTC.

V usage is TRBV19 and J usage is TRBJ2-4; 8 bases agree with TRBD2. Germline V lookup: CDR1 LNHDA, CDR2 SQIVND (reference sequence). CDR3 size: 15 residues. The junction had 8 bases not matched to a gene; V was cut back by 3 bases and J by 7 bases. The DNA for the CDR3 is TGTGCCAGTAGTATCGGGGGGGGCGGCCACAACATTCAGTACTTC. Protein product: CASSIGGGGHNIQYF. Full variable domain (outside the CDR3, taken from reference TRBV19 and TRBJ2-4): DGGITQSPKYLFRKEGQNVTLSCEQNLNHDAMYWYRQDPGQGLRLIYYSQIVNDFQKGDIAEGYSVSREKKESFPLTVTSAQKNPTAFYLCASSIGGGGHNIQYFGAGTRLSVL.

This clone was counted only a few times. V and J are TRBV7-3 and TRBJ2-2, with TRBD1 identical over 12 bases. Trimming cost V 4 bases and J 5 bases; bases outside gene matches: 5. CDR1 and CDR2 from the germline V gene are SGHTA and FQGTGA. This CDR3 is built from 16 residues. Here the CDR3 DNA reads TGTGCCAGCAGCTCCGGGACAGGGGGCCAAACCGGGGAGCTGTTTTTT. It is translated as CASSSGTGGQTGELFF.

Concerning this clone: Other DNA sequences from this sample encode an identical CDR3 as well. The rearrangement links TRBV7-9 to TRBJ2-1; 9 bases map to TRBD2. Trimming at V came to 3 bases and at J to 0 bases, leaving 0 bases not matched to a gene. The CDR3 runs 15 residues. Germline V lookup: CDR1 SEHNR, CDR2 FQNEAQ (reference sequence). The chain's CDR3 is CASSLGLASYNEQFF. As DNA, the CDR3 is TGTGCCAGCAGCTTGGGACTAGCCTCCTACAATGAGCAGTTCTTC.

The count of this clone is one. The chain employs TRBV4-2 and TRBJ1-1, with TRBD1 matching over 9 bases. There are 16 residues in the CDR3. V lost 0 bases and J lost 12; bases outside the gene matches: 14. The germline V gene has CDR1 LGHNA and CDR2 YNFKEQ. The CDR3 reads CASSQEPGQGSEATFF. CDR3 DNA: TGTGCCAGCAGCCAAGAACCGGGACAGGGATCGGAAGCGACTTTCTTT.

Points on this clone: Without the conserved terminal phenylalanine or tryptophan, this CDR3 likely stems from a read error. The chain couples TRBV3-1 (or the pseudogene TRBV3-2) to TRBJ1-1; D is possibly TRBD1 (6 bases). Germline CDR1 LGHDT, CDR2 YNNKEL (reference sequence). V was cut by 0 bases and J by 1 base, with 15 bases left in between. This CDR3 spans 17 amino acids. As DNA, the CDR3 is TGTGCCAGCAGCCAAGATATCAGGGGTAAAGGGAACACTGAAGCTTTCTCT. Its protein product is CASSQDIRGKGNTEAFS.

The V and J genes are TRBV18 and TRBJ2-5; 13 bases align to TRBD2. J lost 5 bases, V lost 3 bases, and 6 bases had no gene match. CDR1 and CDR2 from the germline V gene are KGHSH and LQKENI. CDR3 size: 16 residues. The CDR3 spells CASSPPGLAGSETQYF. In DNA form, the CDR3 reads TGTGCCAGCTCACCCCCGGGACTAGCGGGATCGGAGACCCAGTACTTC.

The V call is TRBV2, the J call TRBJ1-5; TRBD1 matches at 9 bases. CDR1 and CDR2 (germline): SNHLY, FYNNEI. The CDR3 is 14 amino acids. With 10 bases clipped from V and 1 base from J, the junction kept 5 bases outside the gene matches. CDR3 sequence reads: CATGTGGSNQPQHF. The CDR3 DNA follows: TGTGCCACCGGTACAGGGGGCAGCAATCAGCCCCAGCATTTT.

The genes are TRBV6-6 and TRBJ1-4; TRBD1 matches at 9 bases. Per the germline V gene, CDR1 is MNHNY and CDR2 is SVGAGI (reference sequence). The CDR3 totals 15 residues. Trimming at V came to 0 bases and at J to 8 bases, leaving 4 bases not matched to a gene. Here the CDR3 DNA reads TGTGCCAGCAGTTACTCGGGACAGGGTGGCGAAAAACTGTTTTTT. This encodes CASSYSGQGGEKLFF.

CDR3 amino acids: CASSPGTGAYEQYF. For the CDR3, the DNA is TGCGCCAGCAGCCCAGGCACAGGAGCCTACGAGCAGTACTTC. The chain is built from TRBV5-1 and TRBJ2-7; tentative D call: TRBD1 (5 bases). Germline CDR1 is SGHRS and CDR2 is YFSETQ. V shed 4 bases and J shed 2 bases, with 13 bases lying between them. The CDR3 totals 14 residues.

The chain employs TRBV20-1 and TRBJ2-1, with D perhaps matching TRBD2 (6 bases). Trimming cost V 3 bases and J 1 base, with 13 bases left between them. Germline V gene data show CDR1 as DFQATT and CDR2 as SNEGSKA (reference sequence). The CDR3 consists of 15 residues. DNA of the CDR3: TGCAGTGCTAGTGACCGGAGGGGATCCTACAATGAGCAGTTCTTC. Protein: CSASDRRGSYNEQFF.